A single sample is the source of the 4 T cell receptor beta chains below, sequenced in a study of OX40 agonist ivuxolimab in advanced cancers. The repertoire was sequenced with immunoSEQ multiplex PCR; TCRdb's copy has only in-frame clones and lacks some. The sample has approximately 77,000 clones; roughly 91% are singletons. The sequences come from CD4+ or CD8+ T cells sorted from blood, collected in a trial of the OX40 agonist ivuxolimab. These receptors came from an adult with an advanced solid tumor such as melanoma, head and neck, liver or kidney cancer.

The count of this clone is one. The CDR3 nucleotides are TGTGCCAGCAGTTCGACAGGGGCCGCTTCCTATGGCTACACCTTC. Protein product: CASSSTGAASYGYTF. The chain links TRBV28 to TRBJ1-2, with 8 bases matching TRBD1. CDR1 is MDHEN, CDR2 SYDVKM, per germline. The CDR3 runs 15 residues. V lost 4 bases, J lost 4 bases, and 8 bases stayed unmatched.

The CDR3 DNA reads as TGTGCCAGCAGTCTCCAAGGGGTGCGACTAGGGTCTGGGGCCAACGTCCTGACTTTC. Encoded protein: CASSLQGVRLGSGANVLTF. The genes are TRBV28 and TRBJ2-6; D is possibly TRBD2 (6 bases). Trimming took 5 bases from V and 1 from J, leaving 21 bases between them. This CDR3 is built from 19 residues. Germline V gene lookup returns CDR1 MDHEN and CDR2 SYDVKM. Together with reference TRBV28 and TRBJ2-6, the CDR3 gives the full variable domain: DVKVTQSSRYLVKRTGEKVFLECVQDMDHENMFWYRQDPGLGLRLIYFSYDVKMKEKGDIPEGYSVSREKKERFSLILESASTNQTSMYLCASSLQGVRLGSGANVLTFGAGSRLTVL.

V and J are TRBV11-2 and TRBJ1-5, with D possibly matching TRBD1 (6 bases). V lost 1 base to trimming and J lost 1 base, with 8 bases between them. Germline loops: CDR1 SGHAT, CDR2 FQNNGV. The CDR3 has 15 amino acids. In DNA, the CDR3 is TGTGCCAGCAGCTTAGTAGGGGGAAGCAATCAGCCCCAGCATTTT. It translates to CASSLVGGSNQPQHF.

The chain employs TRBV7-2 and TRBJ2-7; D possibly corresponds to TRBD2 (6 bases). The CDR3 runs 14 residues. CDR1 and CDR2 (germline): SGHTA, FQGNSA. Trimming shortened V by 1 base and J by 2 bases, and 9 bases separated the two germline ends. The DNA for the CDR3 is TGTGCCAGCAGCTTAGGGCGGGGTCCCTACGAGCAGTACTTC. This translates into CASSLGRGPYEQYF.